This T cell receptor (beta chain) was sequenced in a study of blood T cell repertoires in COVID-19. Study overall: The United States, Italy and Spain supplied acute and convalescent COVID-19 samples. From T cells, B-cell-depleted T cells, or PBMCs came the material, which was cDNA or gDNA.

Per germline, CDR1 MRHNA and CDR2 SNTAGT. The junction had 11 bases not matched to a gene; V was cut back by 6 bases and J by 7 bases. The CDR3 sequence is 14 residues long. Authors' data handling: Reference gene primer amplification gave nucleated cell count estimates. Clones were read by immunoSEQ multiplex PCR, and TCRdb kept only the in-frame ones, dropping some. D and trimming were read from the DNA, whereas the V and J calls and clone size are those reported in that table. The table shows approximately 110,000 clones, with 80% to 85% occurring only once. The receptor was isolated from a man in his 70s with acute or convalescent COVID-19. Sequenced input: peripheral blood. This chain connects TRBV6-4 to TRBJ1-1, with 7 bases aligning to TRBD1. CDR3 coding DNA: TGTGCCAGCAGCCCTATACAGGGGAAAGGTGAAGCTTTCTTT. Translated: CASSPIQGKGEAFF.